A single sample gave rise to the 18 T cell receptor beta chains below, sequenced in a study of OX40 agonist ivuxolimab in advanced cancers. Repertoires were generated with immunoSEQ multiplex PCR, while TCRdb's copy carries only in-frame clones and drops some. Of over 9,500 clones listed, 70% are singletons. The sample here was CD4+ or CD8+ T cells sorted from blood, taken in a trial of the OX40 agonist ivuxolimab. These receptors were collected from an adult with an advanced solid tumor such as melanoma, head and neck, liver or kidney cancer.

The J gene is TRBJ2-5, the V gene TRBV7-2, with TRBD1 matching over 10 bases. CDR1 is SGHTA, CDR2 FQGNSA, per germline. CDR3 size: 15 residues. V trimming: 2 bases; J trimming: 5 bases; junction bases outside the gene matches: 5. This chain's CDR3 is CASSLYGTGDETQYF. The CDR3 DNA is TGTGCCAGCAGCTTATATGGGACAGGGGACGAGACCCAGTACTTC. The complete variable domain, with remaining parts taken from reference TRBV7-2 and TRBJ2-5, reads GAGVSQSPSNKVTEKGKDVELRCDPISGHTALYWYRQSLGQGLEFLIYFQGNSAPDKSGLPSDRFSAERTGGSVSTLTIQRTQQEDSAVYLCASSLYGTGDETQYFGPGTRLLVL.

This chain uses TRBV19 with TRBJ2-7; TRBD1 aligns across 7 bases. Trimming at V came to 2 bases and at J to 11 bases, leaving 6 bases not matched to a gene. Germline assignment: CDR1 LNHDA and CDR2 SQIVND (reference sequence). This CDR3 contains 12 residues. CDR3: CASSIPTGEKYF. In DNA form, the CDR3 reads TGTGCCAGTAGTATACCAACAGGGGAGAAGTACTTC.

The J gene is TRBJ1-1, the V gene TRBV7-3, with 7 bases fitting TRBD1. Germline assignment: CDR1 SGHTA and CDR2 FQGTGA. This CDR3 contains 15 residues. V was clipped by 5 bases and J by 3 bases; unmatched bases: 9. In DNA form, the CDR3 reads TGTGCCAGCAGCCTCCAGGGGGTAGGCGACACTGAAGCTTTCTTT. Its translation: CASSLQGVGDTEAFF.

This chain links TRBV9 with TRBJ2-2; D ambiguous. This CDR3 is 12 amino acids long. Germline values: CDR1 SGDLS, CDR2 YYNGEE. V was cut by 5 bases and J by 3 bases, with 5 bases left in between. CDR3 in DNA: TGTGCCAGCAGGACCCACACCGGGGAGCTGTTTTTT. Translating it yields CASRTHTGELFF.

This clone was counted a single time. The genes are TRBV27 and TRBJ2-2; D not certain. There are 13 residues in the CDR3. Trimming left V 3 bases short and J 4 bases short, with 6 bases between. Germline loops: CDR1 MNHEY, CDR2 SMNVEV (reference sequence). The CDR3 reads CASSFGVTGELFF. CDR3 bases: TGTGCCAGCAGTTTTGGGGTCACCGGGGAGCTGTTTTTT.

A few counts support this clone. The rearrangement uses TRBV4-3 and TRBJ1-2, with D possibly TRBD1 on 5 matching bases. V lost 0 bases, J lost 4 bases, and 9 bases lay in between. Germline values: CDR1 LGHNA, CDR2 YSLEER. There are 14 residues in the CDR3. The CDR3 sequence is CASSQDQRGYGYTF. In nucleotides, the CDR3 is TGCGCCAGCAGCCAAGATCAGAGGGGCTATGGCTACACCTTC.

CDR3 sequence reads: CASSLDYSGGAPREQYF. For the CDR3, the DNA is TGTGCCAGCAGCTTAGATTATAGCGGGGGGGCCCCTCGCGAGCAGTACTTC. The chain is built from TRBV11-2 and TRBJ2-7; 11 bases are shared with TRBD2. The V and J ends lost 0 bases and 6 bases, in that order; junction bases with no gene match: 10. The CDR3 covers 17 residues. CDR1 is SGHAT and CDR2 is FQNNGV in the germline V gene.

This chain joins TRBV6-5 and TRBJ1-3; TRBD1 is a possible D gene (5 bases). The V gene lost 2 bases and the J gene lost 3 bases, with 8 bases spanning the gap. Per germline, CDR1 MNHEY and CDR2 SVGAGI. The CDR3 runs 14 residues. The CDR3 protein is CASSYRGGGNTIYF. As DNA, the CDR3 is TGTGCCAGCAGTTACAGGGGCGGTGGAAACACCATATATTTT.

This sequence joins TRBV27 and TRBJ2-1; the match to TRBD1 covers 8 bases. With V trimmed by 3 bases and J by 6 bases, 7 bases remained unmatched. Germline CDR1 MNHEY, CDR2 SMNVEV (reference sequence). This CDR3 contains 15 residues. CDR3 region: CASSFARGRINEQFF. CDR3 nucleotide sequence: TGTGCCAGCAGTTTTGCCAGGGGGCGTATCAATGAGCAGTTCTTC.

J is TRBJ2-7 and V is TRBV7-6; TRBD2 matches at 7 bases. Germline CDR1 and CDR2: SGHVS and FNYEAQ. Losses at the gene ends were 1 base for V and 5 bases for J; bases not matched to a gene: 5. The CDR3 length is 14 residues. The CDR3 bases are TGTGCCAGCAGCTTAGAGGCGGGGGAAGACGAGCAGTACTTC. Translated: CASSLEAGEDEQYF.

The V and J genes are TRBV4-1 and TRBJ2-7, with 10 bases lining up with TRBD2. The CDR3 extends over 15 amino acids. Trimming removed 0 bases from V and 3 bases from J; junction bases left unmatched: 2. CDR1 is MGHRA and CDR2 is YSYEKL in the germline V gene. DNA of the CDR3: TGCGCCAGCAGCCAAGATAGCGGGGGGTACTACGAGCAGTACTTC. Translated: CASSQDSGGYYEQYF.

The gene calls are TRBV29-1 and TRBJ2-1; D gene ambiguous. There are 10 residues in the CDR3. Trimming removed 7 bases at V and 9 bases at J, with 10 bases between. Germline V CDR1 and CDR2: SQVTM, ANQGSEA. The CDR3 sequence is CSANQAEQFF. The DNA of the CDR3 is TGCAGCGCCAACCAAGCTGAGCAGTTCTTC.

The chain links TRBV6-1 to TRBJ2-5, with 7 positions matching TRBD2. This CDR3 spans 14 amino acids. Germline V gives CDR1 MNHNS, CDR2 SASEGT. V was clipped by 9 bases and J by 2 bases; unmatched bases: 9. The CDR3 sequence: CASWRSGRQETQYF. The CDR3 DNA follows: TGTGCCAGTTGGAGGTCCGGGAGGCAAGAGACCCAGTACTTC.

This sequence joins TRBV27 and TRBJ2-1; 7 nucleotides match TRBD2. The CDR3 sequence is 15 residues long. Germline V gene lookup returns CDR1 MNHEY and CDR2 SMNVEV (reference sequence). Trimming took 3 bases from V and 0 from J; bases not matched to a gene: 2. In DNA form, the CDR3 reads TGTGCCAGCAGTTTGGGCGGGAGCTCCTACAATGAGCAGTTCTTC. Translation: CASSLGGSSYNEQFF.

V is TRBV7-9 and J is TRBJ2-7, with TRBD2 identical over 14 bases. CDR1 SEHNR and CDR2 FQNEAQ come from the germline V gene (reference sequence). The CDR3 contains 17 residues. The V gene end was trimmed by 2 bases and the J gene end by 5 bases; junction bases not matched to a gene: 8. CDR3 protein: CASSLLSGLAGVNEQYF. CDR3 in DNA: TGTGCCAGCAGCTTATTATCGGGACTAGCGGGGGTAAACGAGCAGTACTTC. The full variable domain, its missing parts supplied by reference TRBV7-9 and TRBJ2-7, is DTGVSQNPRHKITKRGQNVTFRCDPISEHNRLYWYRQTLGQGPEFLTYFQNEAQLEKSRLLSDRFSAERPKGSFSTLEIQRTEQGDSAMYLCASSLLSGLAGVNEQYFGPGTRLTVT.

This clone was detected only once. The CDR3 DNA follows: TGTGCCAGCAGTGGAAGACAGGGGCCTGGCTACACCTTC. It encodes CASSGRQGPGYTF. This chain connects TRBV2 to TRBJ1-2, with 8 bases that match TRBD1. Trimming took 4 bases from V and 7 from J; bases not matched to a gene: 5. CDR1 SNHLY and CDR2 FYNNEI come from the germline V gene. The CDR3 covers 13 residues.

V is TRBV29-1 and J is TRBJ2-7; no clear D. The CDR3 is 12 amino acids. V lost 3 bases to trimming and J lost 3 bases, with 9 bases between them. Germline V gene sequence: CDR1 SQVTM, CDR2 ANQGSEA. The CDR3 DNA follows: TGCAGCGTTGAGCAGTACGGCTACGAGCAGTACTTC. Translating it yields CSVEQYGYEQYF.

The J gene is TRBJ1-5, the V gene TRBV28; a possible D gene is TRBD1 (6 bases). Germline V gene data show CDR1 as MDHEN and CDR2 as SYDVKM. Trimming left V 2 bases short and J 7 bases short, with 21 bases between. The CDR3 runs to 17 residues. The CDR3 DNA reads as TGTGCCAGCAGTTTAGGGGGCGTGGGGGGCGCGGAGCAGCCCCAGCATTTT. Residues: CASSLGGVGGAEQPQHF. The whole variable domain, filled in from reference TRBV28 and TRBJ1-5, reads DVKVTQSSRYLVKRTGEKVFLECVQDMDHENMFWYRQDPGLGLRLIYFSYDVKMKEKGDIPEGYSVSREKKERFSLILESASTNQTSMYLCASSLGGVGGAEQPQHFGDGTRLSIL.